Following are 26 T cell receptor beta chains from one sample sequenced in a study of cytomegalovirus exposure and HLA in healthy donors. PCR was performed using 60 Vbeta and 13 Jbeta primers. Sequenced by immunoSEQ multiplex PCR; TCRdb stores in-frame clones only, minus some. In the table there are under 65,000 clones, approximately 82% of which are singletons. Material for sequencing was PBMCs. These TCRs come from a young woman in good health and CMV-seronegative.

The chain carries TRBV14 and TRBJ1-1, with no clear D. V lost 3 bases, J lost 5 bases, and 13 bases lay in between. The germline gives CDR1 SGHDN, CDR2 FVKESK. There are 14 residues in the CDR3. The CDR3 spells CASSQGRELTEAFF. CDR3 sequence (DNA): TGTGCCAGCAGCCAGGGGAGGGAATTAACTGAAGCTTTCTTT.

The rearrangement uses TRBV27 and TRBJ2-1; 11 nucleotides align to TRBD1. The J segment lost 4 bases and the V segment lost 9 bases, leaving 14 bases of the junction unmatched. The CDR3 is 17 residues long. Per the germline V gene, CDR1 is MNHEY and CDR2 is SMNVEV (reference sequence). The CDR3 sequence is CASKGQGGRMVYNEQFF. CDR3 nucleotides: TGTGCCAGTAAGGGACAGGGGGGGCGGATGGTTTACAATGAGCAGTTCTTC.

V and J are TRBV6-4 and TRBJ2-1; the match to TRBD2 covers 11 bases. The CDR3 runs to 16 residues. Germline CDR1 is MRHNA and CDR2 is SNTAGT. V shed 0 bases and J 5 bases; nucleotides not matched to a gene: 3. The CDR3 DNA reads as TGTGCCAGCAGTGACTCACTAGCGGGAGACCACAATGAGCAGTTCTTC. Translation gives CASSDSLAGDHNEQFF.

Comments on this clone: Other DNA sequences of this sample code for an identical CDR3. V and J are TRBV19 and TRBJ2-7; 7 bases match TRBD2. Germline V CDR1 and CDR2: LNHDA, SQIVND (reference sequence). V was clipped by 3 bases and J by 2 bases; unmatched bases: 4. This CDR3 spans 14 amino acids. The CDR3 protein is CASSIGGGAYEQYF. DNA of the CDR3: TGTGCCAGTAGTATTGGTGGGGGGGCCTACGAGCAGTACTTC.

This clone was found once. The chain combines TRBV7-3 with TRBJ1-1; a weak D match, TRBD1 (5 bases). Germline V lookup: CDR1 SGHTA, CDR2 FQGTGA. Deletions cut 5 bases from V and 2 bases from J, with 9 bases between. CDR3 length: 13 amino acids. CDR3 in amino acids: CASSLQGNTEAFF. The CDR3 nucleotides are TGTGCCAGCAGCCTTCAGGGTAACACTGAAGCTTTCTTT.

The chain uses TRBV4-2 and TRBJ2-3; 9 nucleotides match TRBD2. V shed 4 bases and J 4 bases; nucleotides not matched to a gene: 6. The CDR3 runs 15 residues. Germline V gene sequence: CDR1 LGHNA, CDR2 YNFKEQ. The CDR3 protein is CASSRGGRESDTQYF. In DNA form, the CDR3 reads TGTGCCAGCAGCCGGGGCGGGAGGGAGTCAGATACGCAGTATTTT.

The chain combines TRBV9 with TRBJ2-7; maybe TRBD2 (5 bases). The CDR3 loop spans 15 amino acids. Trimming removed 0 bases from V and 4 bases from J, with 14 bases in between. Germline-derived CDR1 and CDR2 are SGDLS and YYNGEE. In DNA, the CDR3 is TGTGCCAGCAGCGTAGCGGCTAGCCAAGTTTACGAGCAGTACTTC. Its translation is CASSVAASQVYEQYF.

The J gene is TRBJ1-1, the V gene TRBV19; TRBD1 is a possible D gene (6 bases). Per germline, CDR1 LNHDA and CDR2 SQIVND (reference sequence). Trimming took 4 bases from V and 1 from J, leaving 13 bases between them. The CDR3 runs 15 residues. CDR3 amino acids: CASSNYRAANTEAFF. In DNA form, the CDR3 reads TGTGCCAGTAGTAATTACAGGGCGGCGAACACTGAAGCTTTCTTT.

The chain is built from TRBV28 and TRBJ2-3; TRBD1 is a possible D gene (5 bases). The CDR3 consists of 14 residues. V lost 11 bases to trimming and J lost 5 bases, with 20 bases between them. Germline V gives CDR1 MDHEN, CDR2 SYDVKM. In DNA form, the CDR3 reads TGTGCCTCCAACCGGGCGCAGGGTAAAGATACGCAGTATTTT. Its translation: CASNRAQGKDTQYF.

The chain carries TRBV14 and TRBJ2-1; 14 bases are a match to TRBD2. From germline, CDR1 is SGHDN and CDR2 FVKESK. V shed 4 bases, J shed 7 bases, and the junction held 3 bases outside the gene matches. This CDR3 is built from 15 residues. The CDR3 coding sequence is TGTGCCAGCAGCCGGGGACTAGCGGGAGTGAATGAGCAGTTCTTC. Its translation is CASSRGLAGVNEQFF.

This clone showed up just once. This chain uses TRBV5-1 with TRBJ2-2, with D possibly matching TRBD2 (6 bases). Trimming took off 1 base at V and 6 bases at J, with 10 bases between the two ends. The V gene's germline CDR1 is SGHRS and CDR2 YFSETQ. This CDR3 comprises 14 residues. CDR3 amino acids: CASSLMAGSGELFF. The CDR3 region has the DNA TGCGCCAGCAGCTTGATGGCGGGATCCGGGGAGCTGTTTTTT.

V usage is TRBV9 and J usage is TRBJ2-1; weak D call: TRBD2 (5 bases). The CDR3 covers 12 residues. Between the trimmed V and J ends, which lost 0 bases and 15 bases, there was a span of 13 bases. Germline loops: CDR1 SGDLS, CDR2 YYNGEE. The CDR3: CASSVDGRGPFF. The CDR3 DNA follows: TGTGCCAGCAGCGTAGATGGGAGAGGGCCGTTCTTC.

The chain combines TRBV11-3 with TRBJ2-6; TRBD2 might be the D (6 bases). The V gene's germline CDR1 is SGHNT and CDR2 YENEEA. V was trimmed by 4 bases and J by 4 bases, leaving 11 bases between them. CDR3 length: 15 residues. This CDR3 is CASSSGGSGANVLTF. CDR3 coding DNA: TGTGCCAGCAGCTCCGGGGGATCGGGGGCCAACGTCCTGACTTTC. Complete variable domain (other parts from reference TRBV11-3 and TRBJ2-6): EAGVVQSPRYKIIEKKQPVAFWCNPISGHNTLYWYLQNLGQGPELLIRYENEEAVDDSQLPKDRFSAERLKGVDSTLKIQPAELGDSAVYLCASSSGGSGANVLTFGAGSRLTVL.

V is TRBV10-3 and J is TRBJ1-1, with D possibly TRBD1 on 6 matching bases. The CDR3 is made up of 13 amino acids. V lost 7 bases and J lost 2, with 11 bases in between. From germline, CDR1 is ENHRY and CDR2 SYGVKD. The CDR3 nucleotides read TGTGCCATCACCGGGACAAAAAACACTGAAGCTTTCTTT. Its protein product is CAITGTKNTEAFF.

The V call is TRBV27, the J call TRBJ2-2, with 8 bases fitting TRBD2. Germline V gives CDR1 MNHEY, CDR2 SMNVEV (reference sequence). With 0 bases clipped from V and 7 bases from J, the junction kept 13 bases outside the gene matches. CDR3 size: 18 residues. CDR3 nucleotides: TGTGCCAGCAGTTTATCTGGCGAGCGGGAGTATAGGGGCGGGGAGCTGTTTTTT. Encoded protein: CASSLSGEREYRGGELFF.

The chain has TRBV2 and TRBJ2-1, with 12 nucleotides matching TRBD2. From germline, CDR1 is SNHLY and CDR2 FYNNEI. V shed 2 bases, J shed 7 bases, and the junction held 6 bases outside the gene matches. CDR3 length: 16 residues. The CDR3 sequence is CASSEPGLAGRNEQFF. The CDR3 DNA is TGTGCCAGCAGTGAACCCGGACTAGCGGGAAGGAATGAGCAGTTCTTC.

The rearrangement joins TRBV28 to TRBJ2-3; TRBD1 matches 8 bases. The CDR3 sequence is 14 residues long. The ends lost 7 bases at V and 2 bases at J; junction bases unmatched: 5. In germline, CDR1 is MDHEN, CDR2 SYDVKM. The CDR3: CASKMTGVTDTQYF. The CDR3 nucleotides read TGTGCCAGCAAAATGACAGGGGTCACAGATACGCAGTATTTT.

Here the CDR3 reads CASSLDSEAFF. The CDR3 DNA sequence: TGTGCCAGCAGCTTAGACAGTGAAGCTTTCTTT. The chain employs TRBV7-3 and TRBJ1-1, with D maybe TRBD1 (5 bases). The length of the CDR3 is 11 residues. The V gene's germline CDR1 is SGHTA and CDR2 FQGTGA. V dropped 2 bases and J dropped 7 bases, with 5 bases sitting between them.

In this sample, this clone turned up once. DNA of the CDR3: TGTGCCAGCAGCTCCCAGGGGCCTCCCTCCTACGAGCAGTACTTC. This codes for CASSSQGPPSYEQYF. The V call is TRBV7-9, the J call TRBJ2-7; possibly TRBD1 for D (6 bases). The CDR3 loop spans 15 amino acids. The germline gives CDR1 SEHNR, CDR2 FQNEAQ (reference sequence). The V end was cut by 4 bases, the J end by 0 bases, with 13 bases between.

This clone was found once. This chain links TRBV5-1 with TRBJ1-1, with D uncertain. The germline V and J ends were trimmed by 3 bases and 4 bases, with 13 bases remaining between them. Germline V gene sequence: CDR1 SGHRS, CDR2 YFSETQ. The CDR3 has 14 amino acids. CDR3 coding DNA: TGCGCCAGCAGCTCCGGGGTCTCTGGCACTGAAGCTTTCTTT. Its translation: CASSSGVSGTEAFF.

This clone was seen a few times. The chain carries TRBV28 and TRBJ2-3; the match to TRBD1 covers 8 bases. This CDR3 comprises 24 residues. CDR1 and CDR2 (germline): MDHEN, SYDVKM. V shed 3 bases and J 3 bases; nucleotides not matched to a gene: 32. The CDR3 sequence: CASSFKRDRMSLKRLLVGTDTQYF. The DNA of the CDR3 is TGTGCCAGCAGTTTTAAACGGGACAGGATGAGTTTGAAGCGTCTTTTGGTGGGTACAGATACGCAGTATTTT.

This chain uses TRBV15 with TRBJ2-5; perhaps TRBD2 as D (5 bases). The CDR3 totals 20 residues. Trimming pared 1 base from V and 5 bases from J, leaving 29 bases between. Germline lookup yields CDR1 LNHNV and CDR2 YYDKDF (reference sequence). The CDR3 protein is CATSRVRVSQGKGVMETQYF. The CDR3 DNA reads TGTGCCACCAGCAGAGTTCGGGTGTCTCAAGGAAAGGGAGTGATGGAGACCCAGTACTTC.

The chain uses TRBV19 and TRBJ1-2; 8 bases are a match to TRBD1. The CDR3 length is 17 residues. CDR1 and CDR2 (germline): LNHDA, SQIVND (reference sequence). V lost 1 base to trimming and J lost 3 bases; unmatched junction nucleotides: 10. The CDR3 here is CASSIALGPGQDYGYTF. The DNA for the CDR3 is TGTGCCAGTAGTATAGCCCTCGGACCGGGACAGGACTATGGCTACACCTTC.

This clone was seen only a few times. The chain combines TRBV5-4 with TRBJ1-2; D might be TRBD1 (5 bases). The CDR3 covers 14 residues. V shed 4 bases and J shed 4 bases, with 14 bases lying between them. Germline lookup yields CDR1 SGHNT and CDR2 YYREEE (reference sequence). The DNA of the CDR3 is TGTGCCAGCAGCCTTAATACAGGATCCTATGGCTACACCTTC. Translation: CASSLNTGSYGYTF.

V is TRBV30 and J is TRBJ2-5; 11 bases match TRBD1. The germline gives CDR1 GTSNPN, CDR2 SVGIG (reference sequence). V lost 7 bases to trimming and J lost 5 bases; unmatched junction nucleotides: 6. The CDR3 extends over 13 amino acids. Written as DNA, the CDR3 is TGTGCCTCAGCCTGGGACAGGGGGGAGACCCAGTACTTC. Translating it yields CASAWDRGETQYF.

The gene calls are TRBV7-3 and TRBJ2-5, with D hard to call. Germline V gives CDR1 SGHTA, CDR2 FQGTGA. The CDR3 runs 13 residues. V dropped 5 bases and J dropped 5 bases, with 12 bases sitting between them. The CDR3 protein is CASSNGGVETQYF. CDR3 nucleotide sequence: TGTGCCAGCAGCAACGGCGGAGTTGAGACCCAGTACTTC.